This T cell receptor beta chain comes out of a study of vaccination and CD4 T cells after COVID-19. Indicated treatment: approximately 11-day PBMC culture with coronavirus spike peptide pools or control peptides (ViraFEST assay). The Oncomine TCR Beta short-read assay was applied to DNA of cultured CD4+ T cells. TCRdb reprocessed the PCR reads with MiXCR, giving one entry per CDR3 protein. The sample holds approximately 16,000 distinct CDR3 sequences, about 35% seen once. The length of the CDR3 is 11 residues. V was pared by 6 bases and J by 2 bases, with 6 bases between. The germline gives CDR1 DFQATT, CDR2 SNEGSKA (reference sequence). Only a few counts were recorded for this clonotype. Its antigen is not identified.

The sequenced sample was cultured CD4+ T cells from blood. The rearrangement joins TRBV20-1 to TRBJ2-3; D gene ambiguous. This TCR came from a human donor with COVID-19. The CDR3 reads CSAILTDTQYF. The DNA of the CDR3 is TGCAGTGCCATCCTCACAGATACGCAGTATTTT.